These 22 T cell receptor beta chains were all obtained from the same sample, sequenced in a study of T cells expressing NK-cell markers. TCRdb re-called the 5' RACE reads; every CDR3 protein appears as one record, without DNA. This repertoire includes about 380,000 distinct CDR3 sequences. The sample comprised blood T cells: a sorted CD56 or NKG2C T cell subset, CD4+ or CD8+ T cells, or bulk PBMC T cells (not recorded which). These receptors were collected from a man aged 18 to 69 in good health.

The chain couples TRBV24-1 to TRBJ2-5; TCRdb proposes TRBD2, but this gene call is untestable without DNA. The CDR3 totals 15 residues. The germline gives CDR1 KGHDR, CDR2 SFDVKD. The CDR3 loop reads CATSPGEGRGETQYF.

The chain couples TRBV6-5 to TRBJ2-3; as DNA is missing, the TRBD2 call by TCRdb cannot be tested. The germline CDR1 and CDR2 sequences are MNHEY and SVGAGI. The CDR3 length is 16 residues. CDR3: CASSYSRSGVADTQYF.

J is TRBJ2-5 and V is TRBV20-1; TCRdb calls TRBD1, which cannot be checked without DNA. From germline, CDR1 is DFQATT and CDR2 SNEGSKA (reference sequence). This CDR3 is built from 14 residues. CDR3 sequence reads: CSASSGTGDGTQYF.

V and J are TRBV6-1 and TRBJ2-3; TCRdb gives TRBD2 as the D gene, but with no DNA this cannot be confirmed. CDR1 is MNHNS, CDR2 SASEGT, per germline. The CDR3 totals 18 residues. The CDR3 region is CASQGWRGGTKRTDTQYF.

The chain recombines TRBV7-9 with TRBJ2-1; TCRdb selects TRBD2, and the lack of DNA leaves this call unchecked. Germline lookup yields CDR1 SEHNR and CDR2 FQNEAQ (reference sequence). The CDR3 length is 15 residues. CDR3: CASSLSGGVRFGQFF.

The CDR3 reads CASSYGMDRDNEQFF. The V gene is TRBV6-5, the J gene TRBJ2-1; TCRdb's assignment of TRBD1 cannot be checked, as there is no DNA. Per germline, CDR1 MNHEY and CDR2 SVGAGI. The CDR3 loop spans 15 amino acids.

CDR3 region: CASSFRGRVAGRTDTQYF. This chain joins TRBV11-2 and TRBJ2-3; TCRdb reports TRBD2, a call that lacks DNA to check it against. Germline CDR1 SGHAT, CDR2 FQNNGV. This CDR3 is built from 18 residues.

The V call is TRBV12-5, the J call TRBJ2-5; without DNA, the TCRdb call of TRBD1 cannot be checked. Germline V lookup: CDR1 LGHNT, CDR2 FRNRAP. This CDR3 is 16 amino acids long. CDR3 region: CASGNLGTGGDGTQYF.

CDR3 in amino acids: CASIRDSGRETQYF. The J gene is TRBJ2-5, the V gene TRBV6-2 or TRBV6-3; TCRdb's D gene call, TRBD2, goes unchecked for lack of DNA. Looked up from germline, CDR1 is MNHEY and CDR2 is SVGEGT. This CDR3 is built from 14 residues.

The chain employs TRBV28 and TRBJ1-4; TCRdb reports TRBD1, a call that lacks DNA to check it against. The germline CDR1 and CDR2 sequences are MDHEN and SYDVKM. The CDR3 extends over 15 amino acids. CDR3 region: CAAMETSTGNEKLFF.

The gene calls are TRBV12-3 or TRBV12-4 and TRBJ2-7; without DNA, the TCRdb call of TRBD2 cannot be checked. This CDR3 is 15 amino acids long. The CDR3 spells CASSRLPGFLGEQYF.

The J gene is TRBJ2-3, the V gene TRBV2. CDR1 is SNHLY and CDR2 is FYNNEI in the germline V gene. The length of the CDR3 is 17 residues. The CDR3 loop reads CASKRLAVPSSTDTQYF.

This sequence joins TRBV14 and TRBJ1-2. This CDR3 contains 16 residues. Germline V lookup: CDR1 SGHDN, CDR2 FVKESK. CDR3: CASSQDLLLPGVGYTF.

The chain is built from TRBV15 and TRBJ1-1; TCRdb reports TRBD1, a call that lacks DNA to check it against. CDR1 and CDR2 (germline): LNHNV, YYDKDF (reference sequence). The CDR3 sequence is 14 residues long. This CDR3 is CATGQGAFGTEAFF.

The genes are TRBV9 and TRBJ2-5; TCRdb returns TRBD1, unconfirmable since there is no DNA. From germline, CDR1 is SGDLS and CDR2 YYNGEE. This CDR3 is 13 amino acids long. This CDR3 reads CASSIRQGETQYF.

This sequence joins TRBV25-1 and TRBJ2-5; TCRdb gives TRBD1 as the D gene, but with no DNA this cannot be confirmed. CDR3 length: 13 residues. CDR1 and CDR2 (germline): MGHDK, SYGVNS. CDR3 in amino acids: CASSVAGMETQYF.

The chain uses TRBV7-3 and TRBJ2-3; the TRBD2 assignment by TCRdb is unverifiable without DNA. From germline, CDR1 is SGHTA and CDR2 FQGTGA. There are 16 residues in the CDR3. CDR3 amino acids: CASSTSPGLNTDTQYF.

The chain carries TRBV15 and TRBJ1-5; TCRdb calls TRBD1, which cannot be checked without DNA. The germline CDR1 and CDR2 sequences are LNHNV and YYDKDF (reference sequence). This CDR3 contains 14 residues. Here the CDR3 reads CATSVRQSNQPQHF.

The chain employs TRBV3-1 and TRBJ2-7; TCRdb picks TRBD1, but there is no DNA to check that call. Germline V gene data show CDR1 as LGHDT and CDR2 as YNNKEL (reference sequence). The CDR3 is 15 amino acids. CDR3 in amino acids: CASSQGVGGFYEQYF.

The chain is built from TRBV3-1 and TRBJ1-1; TCRdb reports TRBD1, a call that lacks DNA to check it against. The CDR3 runs 13 residues. Germline V gene lookup returns CDR1 LGHDT and CDR2 YNNKEL (reference sequence). The CDR3 protein is CASSQGGQIEAFF.

This sequence joins TRBV6-1 and TRBJ1-4; TCRdb designates TRBD1, a call that cannot be tested without DNA. Germline lookup yields CDR1 MNHNS and CDR2 SASEGT. This CDR3 has 16 amino acids. The CDR3 region is CASSGRDPGGIEKLFF.

The rearrangement links TRBV18 to TRBJ2-1; TCRdb picks TRBD1, but there is no DNA to check that call. CDR1 and CDR2 (germline): KGHSH, LQKENI. This CDR3 region has 15 residues. CDR3 sequence: CASSPGRDSYNEQFF.